This is a list of T cell receptor beta chains from one sample in a study of cytomegalovirus exposure and HLA in healthy donors. Repertoires were generated with immunoSEQ multiplex PCR, while TCRdb's copy carries only in-frame clones and drops some. Of around 140,000 clones in the sample, roughly three fifths were seen once. Sample: PBMCs. All receptors derive from an older woman in good health and CMV-seronegative. Both conserved end residues are part of each CDR3. The order of the fields is V gene, clone size, D gene, CDR3 length, J gene, CDR3 protein, CDR3 DNA. D genes are given only for firm matches. For some rows the clone size is stated as once, few or many, or as a class when expanded; others skip it.

TRBV14	once	TRBD2	14	TRBJ2-7	CASSQVAGSYEQYF	TGTGCCAGCAGCCAAGTAGCGGGGTCCTACGAGCAGTACTTC
TRBV13	NA	TRBD2	17	TRBJ2-1	CASSSRTSGGSYNEQFF	TGTGCCAGCAGCTCGAGGACTAGCGGGGGCTCCTACAATGAGCAGTTCTTC
TRBV29-1	NA	NA	15	TRBJ1-2	CSVEDLVGINYGYTF	TGCAGCGTTGAAGATCTCGTCGGTATTAACTATGGCTACACCTTC
TRBV23-1	few	NA	17	TRBJ1-6	CASSPGRLSSYNSPLHF	TGCGCCAGCAGTCCAGGGCGGCTCAGCTCCTATAATTCACCCCTCCACTTT
TRBV21-1	once	NA	14	TRBJ2-5	CASSKSGIQETQYF	TGTGCCAGCAGCAAAAGCGGGATCCAAGAGACCCAGTACTTC
TRBV7-2	NA	TRBD1	17	TRBJ1-5	CASSPGQGMVGNQPQHF	TGTGCCAGCAGCCCGGGACAGGGGATGGTAGGCAATCAGCCCCAGCATTTT
TRBV6-1	NA	TRBD1	15	TRBJ1-5	CASSEATGGTQPQHF	TGTGCCAGCAGTGAAGCTACAGGGGGCACTCAGCCCCAGCATTTT
TRBV19	NA	NA	13	TRBJ1-1	CASSFGGGTEAFF	TGTGCCAGTAGTTTCGGGGGTGGCACTGAAGCTTTCTTT
TRBV5-4	NA	TRBD2	15	TRBJ2-3	CASSERGGQGDTQYF	TGTGCCAGCAGTGAGCGGGGGGGCCAAGGGGATACGCAGTATTTT
TRBV7-3	NA	NA	15	TRBJ1-1	CASSLRPGLNTEAFF	TGTGCCAGCAGCTTAAGACCAGGGTTGAACACTGAAGCTTTCTTT
TRBV10-3	NA	TRBD1	16	TRBJ1-2	CAISDPLGGGGRGYTF	TGTGCCATCAGTGACCCCCTTGGCGGAGGGGGCCGTGGCTACACCTTC
TRBV7-9	NA	TRBD1	16	TRBJ1-2	CSSSFGMGQGDYGYTF	TGTTCCAGCAGCTTCGGTATGGGACAGGGTGACTATGGCTACACCTTC
TRBV7-8	NA	NA	14	TRBJ2-7	CASSLGRASYEQYF	TGTGCCAGCAGCTTAGGCAGGGCTTCCTACGAGCAGTACTTC
TRBV7-9	few	TRBD2	16	TRBJ2-7	CSSSLALPGGSYEQYF	TGTTCCAGCAGCTTAGCGCTTCCGGGGGGGTCCTACGAGCAGTACTTC
TRBV14	NA	NA	17	TRBJ1-2	CASSQDRDRRGSTGYTF	TGTGCCAGCAGCCAAGATAGAGACCGCAGGGGTTCCACCGGCTACACCTTC
TRBV5-4	few	NA	16	TRBJ2-5	CASSSRLNPHQETQYF	TGTGCCAGCAGCTCCCGACTCAACCCCCATCAAGAGACCCAGTACTTC
TRBV10-3	many	NA	14	TRBJ1-1	CAIRYRDRNTEAFF	TGTGCCATCAGGTACAGGGATCGGAACACTGAAGCTTTCTTT
TRBV7-2	NA	NA	15	TRBJ2-3	CASSSGLRGADTQYF	TGTGCCAGCAGCTCGGGACTCCGGGGCGCAGATACGCAGTATTTT
TRBV5-1	NA	TRBD1	13	TRBJ2-7	CASSGQGTYEQYF	TGCGCCAGCAGTGGACAGGGGACCTACGAGCAGTACTTC
TRBV7-8	NA	TRBD1	16	TRBJ2-1	CASSRHRDRVFDEQFF	TGTGCCAGCAGCCGACATCGGGACAGGGTGTTCGATGAGCAGTTCTTC
TRBV19	NA	NA	15	TRBJ1-3	CASSIQEKTGNTIYF	TGTGCCAGTAGTATCCAAGAGAAGACTGGAAACACCATATATTTT
TRBV5-1	NA	TRBD1	14	TRBJ2-3	CASSLQGAEDTQYF	TGCGCCAGCAGCTTGCAGGGGGCCGAAGATACGCAGTATTTT
TRBV18	once	TRBD1	18	TRBJ2-3	CASSPKPGTGVSTDTQYF	TGTGCCAGCTCACCAAAGCCGGGGACAGGGGTTAGCACAGATACGCAGTATTTT
TRBV19	few	TRBD1	14	TRBJ1-2	CASIDRTGVQGYTF	TGTGCCAGTATCGATCGGACAGGGGTTCAAGGCTACACCTTC
TRBV7-2	NA	TRBD2	18	TRBJ2-1	CASSFGTSGGPSYNEQFF	TGTGCCAGCAGCTTTGGGACTAGCGGGGGGCCCTCCTACAATGAGCAGTTCTTC
TRBV5-1	NA	TRBD2	16	TRBJ2-1	CASSPRLAGLGYEQFF	TGCGCCAGCAGCCCCCGGCTAGCGGGGCTGGGGTATGAGCAGTTCTTC
TRBV19	few	TRBD1	15	TRBJ2-3	CASSLRTGAPDTQYF	TGTGCCAGTAGTTTGCGGACAGGGGCCCCCGATACGCAGTATTTT
TRBV2	few	TRBD1	15	TRBJ1-5	CASSRTGDGNQPQHF	TGTGCCAGCAGTAGGACAGGGGACGGCAATCAGCCCCAGCATTTT
TRBV9	few	TRBD1	15	TRBJ1-1	CASSVATQGVTEAFF	TGTGCCAGCAGCGTAGCTACACAGGGGGTGACTGAAGCTTTCTTT
TRBV7-9	NA	TRBD1	16	TRBJ1-6	CASSLVAGQGNSPLHF	TGTGCCAGCAGCTTAGTAGCGGGACAGGGGAATTCACCCCTCCACTTT
TRBV28	NA	TRBD1	16	TRBJ2-1	CASSRRTGRIYNEQFF	TGTGCCAGCAGCCGCCGGACAGGGAGGATCTACAATGAGCAGTTCTTC
TRBV25-1	NA	NA	13	TRBJ1-6	CASSEWQESPLHF	TGTGCCAGCAGTGAATGGCAGGAATCACCCCTCCACTTT
TRBV19	NA	NA	13	TRBJ1-2	CASSISRNYGYTF	TGTGCCAGTAGTATTTCTCGGAACTATGGCTACACCTTC
TRBV7-2	NA	TRBD1	17	TRBJ1-3	CASSFESAGGGRNTIYF	TGTGCCAGCAGCTTTGAAAGCGCAGGGGGCGGAAGAAACACCATATATTTT
TRBV19	NA	NA	15	TRBJ2-1	CASSWGGRSYNEQFF	TGTGCCAGTAGTTGGGGCGGCCGCTCCTACAATGAGCAGTTCTTC
TRBV27	NA	NA	15	TRBJ2-3	CASSPTRFLTDTQYF	TGTGCCAGCAGCCCGACTAGGTTTTTAACAGATACGCAGTATTTT
TRBV6-4	NA	TRBD2	19	TRBJ2-2	CASSRHGLAGASNTGELFF	TGTGCCAGCAGCCGACACGGACTAGCGGGGGCTTCGAACACCGGGGAGCTGTTTTTT
TRBV7-2	few	TRBD2	15	TRBJ2-3	CASGTLAGGRDTQYF	TGTGCCAGCGGAACCCTAGCGGGGGGGCGGGATACGCAGTATTTT
TRBV4-1	NA	TRBD2	16	TRBJ2-3	CASNGLAGPSTDTQYF	TGCGCCAGCAACGGACTAGCGGGACCCAGCACAGATACGCAGTATTTT
TRBV29-1	few	TRBD2	14	TRBJ2-1	CSVLAGGGYNEQFF	TGCAGCGTCCTAGCGGGGGGTGGATACAATGAGCAGTTCTTC
TRBV15	few	TRBD2	14	TRBJ2-3	CATSRIGTTDRQYF	TGTGCCACCAGCAGAATAGGGACTACGGATAGGCAGTATTTT
TRBV5-4	NA	TRBD1	16	TRBJ1-1	CASSFGQGRGATEAFF	TGTGCCAGCAGTTTCGGACAGGGTAGGGGTGCCACTGAAGCTTTCTTT
TRBV7-9	NA	TRBD1	15	TRBJ1-1	CASSPPSGGRTEAFF	TGTGCCAGCAGCCCCCCCTCAGGGGGGAGGACTGAAGCTTTCTTT
TRBV4-1	NA	NA	13	TRBJ2-5	CASSLLRGETQYF	TGCGCCAGCAGCCTCCTCCGGGGGGAGACCCAGTACTTC
TRBV5-4	NA	NA	14	TRBJ2-5	CASSLAQGQETQYF	TGTGCCAGCAGCTTGGCCCAGGGGCAAGAGACCCAGTACTTC
TRBV6-5	NA	TRBD2	16	TRBJ2-7	CASSYSRLAGRYEQYF	TGTGCCAGCAGTTACTCGAGGCTAGCGGGGCGCTACGAGCAGTACTTC